This T cell receptor (beta chain) was obtained from a study of Graves' ophthalmopathy and Graves' hyperthyroidism. From RNA, the CDR3 regions of TCR beta chains were amplified and sequenced. Second-round multiplex PCR came after first-round RT-PCR with HTBI primers. One entry per CDR3 protein results from TCRdb running MiXCR on the multiplex PCR reads. The data hold hundreds of thousands of distinct CDR3 sequences, with 40% to 50% observed a single time. The ends lost 1 base at V and 7 bases at J; junction bases unmatched: 6. The CDR3 totals 14 residues. The sequence was obtained from an adult man with Graves' ophthalmopathy. The sequencing sample was made of peripheral blood. V gene TRBV12-3 or TRBV12-4 combines with J gene TRBJ2-7, with 8 nucleotides matching TRBD1. The CDR3 nucleotides read TGTGCCAGCAGTTTAGGCCAGGGGGCGAGGGAGCAGTACTTC. Its protein is CASSLGQGAREQYF.